Listed below are T cell receptor beta chains from one sample, sequenced in a study of T-cell memory formation after mild COVID-19. TCRdb re-analysed the 5' RACE reads in MiXCR, keeping a single row per CDR3 protein. Found here are around 260,000 distinct CDR3 sequences, 15% to 20% of them singletons; the top ten hold roughly 22%. The source material was PBMCs or a T cell subset sorted from them (not recorded which). Every receptor here comes from a man younger than 35 who had mild COVID-19 (a few samples of this study predate the infection). Cell type and time point are not known. Each CDR3 is given with its conserved first and last residue.

V,J,CDR3
TRBV5-1,TRBJ2-3,CASSTERGDTQYF
TRBV5-1,TRBJ2-3,CASSLLSGGHTDTDTQYF
TRBV5-1,TRBJ2-1,CASSLVLSHGSYNEQFF
TRBV3-1,TRBJ1-3,CASSRRGGPGNTIYF
TRBV6-5,TRBJ2-2,CASGTGELFF
TRBV7-9,TRBJ1-2,CASSLSAGIRDPYGYTF
TRBV6-5,TRBJ1-1,CASTPNGNTEAFF
TRBV3-1,TRBJ2-5,CASSHRRGAKETQYF
TRBV5-1,TRBJ2-1,CASSLRDLRYNEQFF
TRBV12-3/TRBV12-4,TRBJ1-5,CASSLWGGPQHF
TRBV9,TRBJ2-3,CASSVAGTSGGFTDTQYF
TRBV4-3,TRBJ1-4,CASSQEPVPTNEKLFF
TRBV2,TRBJ1-2,CATLDRAYGYTF
TRBV5-1,TRBJ2-2,CASRETTDTGELFF
TRBV7-2,TRBJ2-5,CASSSDRYQETQYF
TRBV6-5,TRBJ1-1,CASSWGQNTEAFF
TRBV7-6,TRBJ2-1,CASSLRAGTTPENEQFF
TRBV20-1,TRBJ2-3,CSAIGGGTTTDTQYF
TRBV7-2,TRBJ2-1,CASSRGGRGDEQFF
TRBV6-5,TRBJ2-3,CASSYSGVATDTQYF
TRBV7-2,TRBJ1-2,CASSRERGQGYTF
TRBV6-6,TRBJ2-6,CASSPSGTQANVLTF
TRBV12-3/TRBV12-4,TRBJ2-1,CASSRDSLSYNEQFF
TRBV29-1,TRBJ2-3,CSFRVGTDTQYF
TRBV9,TRBJ1-1,CASSVGGGQNTEAFF
TRBV9,TRBJ1-2,CASSLASGPQAGYTF
TRBV24-1,TRBJ2-7,CATSDLGRLRGQYF
TRBV9,TRBJ2-7,CASSVGGSSYEQYF
TRBV7-2,TRBJ1-6,CASSEGQGNSPLHF
TRBV6-6,TRBJ1-4,CASSLPRTGEKLFF
TRBV20-1,TRBJ1-6,CSAPGTGDSPLHF
TRBV9,TRBJ1-3,CASSADRGNTIYF
TRBV20-1,TRBJ2-6,CSPGGASGANVLTF
TRBV29-1,TRBJ2-2,CSASGTGELFF
TRBV6-2/TRBV6-3,TRBJ2-5,CASRGRYQETQYF
TRBV20-1,TRBJ1-2,CSVSQPGQGADGYTF
TRBV16,TRBJ2-5,CASSPGHMETQYF
TRBV3-1,TRBJ2-5,CASSHRASGKAETQYF
TRBV24-1,TRBJ2-3,CATRGGVVEAADTQYF
TRBV14,TRBJ2-1,CASSLTGALQFF
TRBV28,TRBJ2-3,CASSPRQSGHRNTQYF
TRBV11-2,TRBJ2-3,CASSQPPQGGSGADTQYF
TRBV12-5,TRBJ2-2,CASGPGSTGELFF
TRBV20-1,TRBJ1-1,CRPDEAFF
TRBV7-9,TRBJ1-1,CASSLPALRTEAFF
TRBV27,TRBJ1-5,CASSLAGLDQPQHF
TRBV20-1,TRBJ2-5,CSARGLAEGETQYF
TRBV5-1,TRBJ1-2,CASSLDPGAGGYTF
TRBV7-9,TRBJ1-2,CASSLGTGDYGYTF
TRBV6-6,TRBJ2-1,CATRAGGLNNEQFF
TRBV6-5,TRBJ2-7,CASSPLAGSSYEQYF
TRBV29-1,TRBJ2-6,CSATGDSGANVLTF
TRBV6-2/TRBV6-3,TRBJ1-2,CASSYSGRNGYTF
TRBV12-3/TRBV12-4,TRBJ1-6,CASTPGGGAPLHF